The rows below give T cell receptor beta chains drawn from one sample of a study of T-cell memory formation after mild COVID-19. TCRdb redid the calling of the 5' RACE reads with MiXCR, one entry per CDR3 protein. The table records almost 550,000 distinct CDR3 sequences, roughly 21% of them present only once. The sequenced sample consisted of PBMCs or a T cell subset sorted from them (not recorded which). All receptors derive from an adult woman who had mild COVID-19 (a few samples of this study predate the infection). Cell type and time point are not known. CDR3s include the opening cysteine and the closing phenylalanine or tryptophan. The D gene is left open where the match is weak. Part of the rows lack a size; the others show once, few, many or a class for expanded clones.

v_call	d_call	j_call	clone_size	cdr3_nt	cdr3_aa
TRBV20-1	-	TRBJ2-1	-	TGCAGTGCTTCGGATGCCAGGGGGGTGAAGTTCTTC	CSASDARGVKFF
TRBV6-2/TRBV6-3	-	TRBJ2-3	-	TGTGCCAGCAGTTACGGGGGCCCTACTAGCACAGATACGCAGTATTTT	CASSYGGPTSTDTQYF
TRBV12-3/TRBV12-4	-	TRBJ1-1	-	TGTGCCAGCAGCCTCGGGCCCCAAGGAGAAGCTTTCTTT	CASSLGPQGEAFF
TRBV5-1	TRBD2	TRBJ2-3	-	TGCGCCAGCAGCTTGGATAGCGGGGGGGCTGGAGATACGCAGTATTTT	CASSLDSGGAGDTQYF
TRBV12-3/TRBV12-4	-	TRBJ1-4	-	TGTGCCAGCAGTTTACGGACGGCAACTAATGAAAAACTGTTTTTT	CASSLRTATNEKLFF
TRBV27	TRBD1	TRBJ1-2	-	TGTGCCAGCAGTTCTGTTTTTTGGGGGGACAGGGTTCATGGCTACACCTTC	CASSSVFWGDRVHGYTF
TRBV5-1	TRBD1	TRBJ1-1	few	TGCGCCAGCAGCCCGGAGGGGGCGCCGAACACTGAAGCTTTCTTT	CASSPEGAPNTEAFF
TRBV12-3/TRBV12-4	TRBD1	TRBJ1-6	-	TGTGCCAGCAGTTCGGGGGGGAGGGGGCGTTCCTATAATTCACCCCTCCACTTT	CASSSGGRGRSYNSPLHF
TRBV15	-	TRBJ2-5	-	TGTGCCACCAGCGGGGGAAGGTTCGGAGTTGGAGAGACCCAGTACTTC	CATSGGRFGVGETQYF
TRBV6-6	TRBD2	TRBJ2-3	few	TGTGCCAGCAGTTACACGGCGGGAGGGTCCACAGATACGCAGTATTTT	CASSYTAGGSTDTQYF
TRBV5-6	-	TRBJ2-5	-	TGTGCCAGCAGCTTGTACGCGACAGAGACCCAGTACTTC	CASSLYATETQYF
TRBV12-3/TRBV12-4	-	TRBJ2-1	-	TGTGCCAGCAGTTGGGGGCTAGGAAGGTGGAATGAGCAGTTCTTC	CASSWGLGRWNEQFF
TRBV7-8	-	TRBJ1-1	few	TGTGCCAGCAGATTGTATGGCGAGCGCTCTGAAGCTTTCTTT	CASRLYGERSEAFF
TRBV20-1	-	TRBJ2-3	-	TGCAGTGCAAACGACCTAACAGATACGCAGTATTTT	CSANDLTDTQYF
TRBV4-3	-	TRBJ2-7	few	TGCGCCAGCAGCCATGGCAGGGAGGACGAGCAGTACTTC	CASSHGREDEQYF
TRBV6-6	-	TRBJ2-7	few	TGTGCCAGCAAAATTAGGGCGCAAGGCGAGCAGTACTTC	CASKIRAQGEQYF